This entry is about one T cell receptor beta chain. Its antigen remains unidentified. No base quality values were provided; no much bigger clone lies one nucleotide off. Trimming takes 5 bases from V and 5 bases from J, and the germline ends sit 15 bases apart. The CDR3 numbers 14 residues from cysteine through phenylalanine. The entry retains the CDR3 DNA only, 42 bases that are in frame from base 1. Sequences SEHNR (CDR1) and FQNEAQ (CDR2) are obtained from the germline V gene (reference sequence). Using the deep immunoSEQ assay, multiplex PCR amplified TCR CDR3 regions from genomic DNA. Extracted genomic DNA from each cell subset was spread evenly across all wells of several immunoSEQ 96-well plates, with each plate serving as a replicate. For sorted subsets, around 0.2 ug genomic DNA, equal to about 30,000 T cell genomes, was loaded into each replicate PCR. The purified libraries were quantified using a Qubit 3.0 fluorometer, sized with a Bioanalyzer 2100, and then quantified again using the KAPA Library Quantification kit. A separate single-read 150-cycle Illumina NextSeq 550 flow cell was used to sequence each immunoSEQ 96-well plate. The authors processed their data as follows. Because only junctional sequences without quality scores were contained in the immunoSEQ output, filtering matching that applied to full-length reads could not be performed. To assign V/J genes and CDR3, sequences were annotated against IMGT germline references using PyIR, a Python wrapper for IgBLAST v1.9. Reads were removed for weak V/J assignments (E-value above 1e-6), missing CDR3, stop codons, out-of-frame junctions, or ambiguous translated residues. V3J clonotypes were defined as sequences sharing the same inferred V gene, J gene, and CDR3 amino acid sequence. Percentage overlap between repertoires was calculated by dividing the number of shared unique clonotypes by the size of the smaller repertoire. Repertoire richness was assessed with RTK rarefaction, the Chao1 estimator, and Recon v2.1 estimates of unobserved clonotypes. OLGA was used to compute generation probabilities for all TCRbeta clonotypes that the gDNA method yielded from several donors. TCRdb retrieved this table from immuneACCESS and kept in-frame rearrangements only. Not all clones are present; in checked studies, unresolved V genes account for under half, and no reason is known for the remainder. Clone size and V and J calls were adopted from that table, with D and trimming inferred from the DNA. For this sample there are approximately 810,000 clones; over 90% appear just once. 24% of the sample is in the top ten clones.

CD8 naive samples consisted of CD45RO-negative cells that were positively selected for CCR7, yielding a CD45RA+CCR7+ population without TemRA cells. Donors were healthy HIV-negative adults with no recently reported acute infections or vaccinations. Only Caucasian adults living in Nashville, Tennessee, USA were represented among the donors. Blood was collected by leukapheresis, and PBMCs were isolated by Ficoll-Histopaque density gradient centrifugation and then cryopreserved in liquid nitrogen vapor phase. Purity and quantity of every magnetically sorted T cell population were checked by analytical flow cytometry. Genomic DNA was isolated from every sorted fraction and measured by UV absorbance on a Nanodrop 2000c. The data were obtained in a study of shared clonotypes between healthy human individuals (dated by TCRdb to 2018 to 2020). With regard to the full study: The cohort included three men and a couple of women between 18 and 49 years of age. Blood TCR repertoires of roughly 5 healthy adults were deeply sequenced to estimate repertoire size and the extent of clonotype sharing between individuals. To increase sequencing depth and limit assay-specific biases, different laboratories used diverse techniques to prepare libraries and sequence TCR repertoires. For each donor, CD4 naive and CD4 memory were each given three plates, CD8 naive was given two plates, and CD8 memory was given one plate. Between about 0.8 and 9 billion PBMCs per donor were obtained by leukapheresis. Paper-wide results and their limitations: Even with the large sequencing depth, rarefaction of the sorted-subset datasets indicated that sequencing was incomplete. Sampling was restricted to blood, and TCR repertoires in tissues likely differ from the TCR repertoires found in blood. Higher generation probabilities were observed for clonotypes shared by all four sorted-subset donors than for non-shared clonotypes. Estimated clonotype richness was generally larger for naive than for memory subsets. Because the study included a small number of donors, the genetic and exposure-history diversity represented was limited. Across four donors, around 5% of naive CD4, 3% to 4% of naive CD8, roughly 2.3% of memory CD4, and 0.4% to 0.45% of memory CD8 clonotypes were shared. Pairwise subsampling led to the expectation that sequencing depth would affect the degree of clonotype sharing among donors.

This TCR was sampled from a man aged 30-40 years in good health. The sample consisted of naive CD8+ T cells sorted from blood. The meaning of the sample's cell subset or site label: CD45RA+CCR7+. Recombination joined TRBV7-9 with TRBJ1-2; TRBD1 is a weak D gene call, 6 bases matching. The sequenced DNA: TGTGCCAGCAGCCCCAGCCTGGGGGCTTATGGCTACACCTTC. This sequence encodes CASSPSLGAYGYTF.